A selection of T cell receptor beta chains follows, all from one sample in a study of T cell changes during pregnancy in multiple sclerosis. Libraries were prepared by immunoSEQ multiplex PCR; TCRdb keeps only in-frame clonotypes and omits some of them. Of 90,000 to 120,000 clones listed, 90% to 95% are singletons. The sequencing here drew on peripheral blood, taken in the second trimester of pregnancy. All receptors derive from a female donor with multiple sclerosis, enrolled in a pregnancy study. Each CDR3 is given with its conserved first and last residue. The order of the fields is J gene, D gene, clone size, V gene, CDR3 DNA, CDR3 protein. A D gene is named only where the DNA matches it firmly. Size values are once, few and many counts, or a class for expanded clones, and some rows have none.

TRBJ2-4 TRBD1 - TRBV25-1 TGTGCCAGCAGTGAATTTAGGACAGGGAAGGAAAACATTCAGTACTTC CASSEFRTGKENIQYF
TRBJ2-2 TRBD2 once TRBV6-1 TGTGCCAGCACTCTGGGGAGGGCGAACACCGGGGAGCTGTTTTTT CASTLGRANTGELFF
TRBJ1-2 - - TRBV28 - CASSFFGQLPYGYTF
TRBJ1-1 - - TRBV29-1 TGCAGCGTTGAGTACAGCATGAACACTGAAGCTTTCTTT CSVEYSMNTEAFF
TRBJ2-7 TRBD2 - TRBV11-3 TGTGCCAGCAGCCCGGGGGGGAGCTCCTACGAGCAGTACTTC CASSPGGSSYEQYF
TRBJ2-3 TRBD2 - TRBV9 TGTGCCAGCAGCGTATTGGCCGGGGGGACAGATACGCAGTATTTT CASSVLAGGTDTQYF
TRBJ2-7 TRBD1 - TRBV18 TGTGCCAGCTCATACAGGGACAGGGCCTACGAGCAGTACTTC CASSYRDRAYEQYF
TRBJ2-3 - - TRBV6-6 TGTGCCAGCAGTTACTCCTTTCTTCTCACAGATACGCAGTATTTT CASSYSFLLTDTQYF
TRBJ2-2 TRBD1 - TRBV6-1 TGTGCCAGCAGTGAAGCTCGAAGAGGACAGGGCTATACCGGGGAGCTGTTTTTT CASSEARRGQGYTGELFF
TRBJ1-4 - - TRBV27 TGTGCCAGCAGTTCCCTCTCATTCGGGGGGCCCCCGAATGAAAAACTGTTTTTT CASSSLSFGGPPNEKLFF
TRBJ1-5 TRBD1 - TRBV28 TGTGCCAGCAGAGGCAGACAGGGGACGGGGAAACAGCCCCAGCATTTT CASRGRQGTGKQPQHF
TRBJ1-4 TRBD1 - TRBV27 TGTGCCAGCAGCCGGGGCGGGACAGGGGTTGAAAAACTGTTTTTT CASSRGGTGVEKLFF
TRBJ2-5 - - TRBV5-1 TGCGCCAGCAGCTTGGAACCCAGGGGTCCGGAGGAGACCCAGTACTTC CASSLEPRGPEETQYF
TRBJ1-1 TRBD1 - TRBV4-1 TGCGCCAGCAGCCCGAGCGACAGGGGCAACACTGAAGCTTTCTTT CASSPSDRGNTEAFF
TRBJ1-1 - once TRBV6-6 TGTGCCAGCAGCCCCGGGGGCACTGAAGCTTTCTTT CASSPGGTEAFF
TRBJ1-2 - - TRBV27 TGTGCCAGCAGGTCCAGTGGTTTAGCCTATGGCTACACCTTC CASRSSGLAYGYTF
TRBJ1-1 TRBD1 - TRBV7-9 TGTGCCAGCAGCTTATGGGGACAGGGGGCAACGGGGAACACTGAAGCTTTCTTT CASSLWGQGATGNTEAFF
TRBJ1-2 - - TRBV5-1 TGCGCCAGCAGCTTGGATACAGGGTTAGATGGCTACACCTTC CASSLDTGLDGYTF
TRBJ1-6 TRBD1 - TRBV5-1 TGCGCCAGCAGCTCGGACAGGGGCGGGGGATCACCCCTCCACTTT CASSSDRGGGSPLHF
TRBJ2-1 - - TRBV28 TGTGCCAGCACTAGGGACACCCATGCGGCTGAGCAGTTCTTC CASTRDTHAAEQFF
TRBJ2-3 - - TRBV7-9 TGTGCCAGCAGCCAAAACACAGATACGCAGTATTTT CASSQNTDTQYF
TRBJ2-7 - - TRBV4-1 TGCGCCAGCAGCTACCCCGGACAGACCTACGAGCAGTACTTC CASSYPGQTYEQYF
TRBJ2-1 - - TRBV6-6 TGTGCCAGCAGGTTAATCAGGGGCGATGAGCAGTTCTTC CASRLIRGDEQFF
TRBJ1-3 TRBD1 - TRBV9 TGTGCCAGCAGCCCCCGACAGGGACCTGGAAACACCATATATTTT CASSPRQGPGNTIYF
TRBJ2-3 - - TRBV6-5 TGTGCCAGCAGCCTGGGCGGGCGTTCCGATACGCAGTATTTT CASSLGGRSDTQYF
TRBJ1-1 - - TRBV5-1 TGCGCCAGCAGCTTAGATGGACAGCCGAACACTGAAGCTTTCTTT CASSLDGQPNTEAFF
TRBJ1-5 TRBD1 once TRBV5-1 TGCGCCAGCAGCTTAACAGGGGGCGTGGAGCCCCAGCATTTT CASSLTGGVEPQHF
TRBJ2-3 TRBD2 once TRBV7-2 TGTGCCAGCAGTCCCGGACTAGTAACAGATACGCAGTATTTT CASSPGLVTDTQYF
TRBJ1-1 - - TRBV6-6 TGTGCCAGCAGTTGGAGTAACACTGAAGCTTTCTTT CASSWSNTEAFF
TRBJ2-5 - - TRBV5-1 TGCGCCAGCAGCTTGGCCGGGGTACGGAGCTTTTTCGTAGAGACCCAGTACTTC CASSLAGVRSFFVETQYF
TRBJ2-7 TRBD1 - TRBV6-5 TGTGCCAGCACGGGGACAGGGCACAACGAGCAGTACTTC CASTGTGHNEQYF
TRBJ2-4 - - TRBV7-2 TGTGCCAGCAGCTTAAATCCGGAAAACATTCAGTACTTC CASSLNPENIQYF
TRBJ1-1 - - TRBV7-9 TGTGCCAGCAGCTTAGATGTAGAGAACACTGAAGCTTTCTTT CASSLDVENTEAFF
TRBJ2-7 TRBD2 - TRBV7-2 TGTGCCAGCAGCCCTGTGGGTAGCGGGGGGTTTAGTCACTTC CASSPVGSGGFSHF
TRBJ2-7 - once TRBV20-1 TGCAGTGCTAGCAGGGTCTACGAGCAGTACTTC CSASRVYEQYF
TRBJ1-1 - - TRBV6-5 TGTGCCAGCAGTTACGGGGCTTTGAGCACTGAAGCTTTCTTT CASSYGALSTEAFF
TRBJ2-5 - - TRBV5-1 TGCGCCAGCAGAGAACGAGAAGAGACCCAGTACTTC CASREREETQYF
TRBJ1-1 - - TRBV7-2 TGTGCCAGCAGCTTGTCATCAAAAAACACTGAAGCTTTCTTT CASSLSSKNTEAFF
TRBJ2-1 - - TRBV1 TGCACCAGCAGCCAAGTAATCGGGAGGCCACGCGGCAATGAGCAGTTCTTC CTSSQVIGRPRGNEQFF
TRBJ2-4 - - TRBV29-1 TGCAGCGTTGATATAGGACTAACCCAGAACATTCAGTACTTC CSVDIGLTQNIQYF
TRBJ1-6 - - TRBV11-2 TGTGCCAGCGCGCAGGGCGGGATCTCACCCCTCCACTTT CASAQGGISPLHF
TRBJ2-7 TRBD2 - TRBV10-2 TGCGCCAGCAGTGAGTACCCGTCTAGCGGCTACGAGCAGTACTTC CASSEYPSSGYEQYF
TRBJ2-2 - - TRBV30 TGTGCCTGGAGAAGGGAGGTGCCCGGGGAGCTGTTTTTT CAWRREVPGELFF
TRBJ2-7 TRBD2 - TRBV6-6 TGTGCCAGCAGCGGGGGGGGTCCCGCTTACGAGCAGTACTTC CASSGGGPAYEQYF
TRBJ1-2 - - TRBV6-1 TGTGCCAGCAGGGCAACAGGGCACTATGGCTACACCTTC CASRATGHYGYTF
TRBJ1-4 - - TRBV7-9 TGTGCCAGCAGCTTAGCTACGGGCAGGGAAGCAACTAATGAAAAACTGTTTTTT CASSLATGREATNEKLFF
TRBJ2-3 - - TRBV6-6 TGTGCCAGCAGTTACTCTTCGGGGCGGGGTGATACGCAGTATTTT CASSYSSGRGDTQYF
TRBJ1-3 - - TRBV9 TGTGCCAGCAGCGGCGATGTTCAGGAGGCCGGAAACACCATATATTTT CASSGDVQEAGNTIYF
TRBJ1-5 - - TRBV2 TGTGCCAGCAGTCCACAAGCGAGGTACGGCCAGCCCCAGCATTTT CASSPQARYGQPQHF
TRBJ2-5 - - TRBV18 TGTGCCAGTTCACCAGGACAACAAGAGACCCAGTACTTC CASSPGQQETQYF
TRBJ2-1 TRBD2 - TRBV28 TGTGCCAGCAGATTAAGCGGGAGGCAAAATGAGCAGTTCTTC CASRLSGRQNEQFF
TRBJ1-5 - - TRBV6-1 TGTGCCAGCAGTGAAGTGGGTAACAGGGGCAATCAGCCCCAGCATTTT CASSEVGNRGNQPQHF
TRBJ2-1 TRBD1 - TRBV27 TGTGCCAGCAGTCCTCGACAGGGGTTCATCAATGAGCAGTTCTTC CASSPRQGFINEQFF
TRBJ2-7 - - TRBV10-3 TGTGCCATCAGTGAGTCACACCGGGACGAGCAGTACTTC CAISESHRDEQYF
TRBJ1-1 - - TRBV5-4 TGTGCCAGCAGCTCTGAAATCGCGGCTGAAGCTTTCTTT CASSSEIAAEAFF
TRBJ1-2 - - TRBV2 TGTGCCAGCAGTGGATTGAGGGCTGGCTACACCTTC CASSGLRAGYTF
TRBJ1-3 - - TRBV9 TGTGCCAGCAGCGTAGGGCTGGCAGGCCGGGGGTCTGGAAACACCATATATTTT CASSVGLAGRGSGNTIYF